This T cell receptor (beta chain) was retrieved from a study of control samples from healthy donors and cancer patients. The method was immunoSEQ multiplex PCR; TCRdb's version includes in-frame clones alone and lacks a portion of them. The sample holds over 85,000 clones, 84% seen once. The CDR3 covers 14 residues. From germline, CDR1 is LNHDA and CDR2 SQIVND (reference sequence). Trimming removed 6 bases at V and 5 bases at J, with 14 bases between. The clonotype comes from a man in his 70s with lung cancer. The gene calls are TRBV19 and TRBJ1-5, with D possibly being TRBD1 (6 bases). Sequencing used PBMCs. The CDR3 sequence is CASRYRQVDQPQHF. The CDR3 region has the DNA TGTGCCAGTAGATATCGACAGGTCGATCAGCCCCAGCATTTT.